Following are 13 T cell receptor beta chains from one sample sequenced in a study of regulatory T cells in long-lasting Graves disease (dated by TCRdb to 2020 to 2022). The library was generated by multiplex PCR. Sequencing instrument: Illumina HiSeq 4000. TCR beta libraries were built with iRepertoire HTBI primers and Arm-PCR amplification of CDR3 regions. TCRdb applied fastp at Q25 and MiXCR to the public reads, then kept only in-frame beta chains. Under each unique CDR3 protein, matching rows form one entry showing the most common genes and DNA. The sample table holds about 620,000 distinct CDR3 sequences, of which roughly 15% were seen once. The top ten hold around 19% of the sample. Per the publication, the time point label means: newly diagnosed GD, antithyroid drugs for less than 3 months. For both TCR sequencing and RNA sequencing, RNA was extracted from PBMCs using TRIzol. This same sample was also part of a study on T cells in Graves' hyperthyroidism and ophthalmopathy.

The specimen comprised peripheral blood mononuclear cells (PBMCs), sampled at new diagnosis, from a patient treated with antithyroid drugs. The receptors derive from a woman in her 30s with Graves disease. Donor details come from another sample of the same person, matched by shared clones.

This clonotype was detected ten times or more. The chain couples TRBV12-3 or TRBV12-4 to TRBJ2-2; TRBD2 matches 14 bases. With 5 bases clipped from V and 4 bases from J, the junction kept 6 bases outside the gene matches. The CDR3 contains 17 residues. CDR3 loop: CASSRGLAGEGTGELFF. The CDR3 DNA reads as TGTGCCAGCAGTCGGGGACTAGCGGGAGAGGGCACCGGGGAGCTGTTTTTT.

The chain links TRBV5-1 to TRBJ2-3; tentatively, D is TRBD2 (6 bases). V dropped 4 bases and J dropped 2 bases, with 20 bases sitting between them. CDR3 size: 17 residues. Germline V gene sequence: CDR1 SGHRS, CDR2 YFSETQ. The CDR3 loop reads CASSPQTPGLLTDTQYF. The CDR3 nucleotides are TGCGCCAGCAGCCCACAAACTCCGGGACTGCTCACAGATACGCAGTATTTT. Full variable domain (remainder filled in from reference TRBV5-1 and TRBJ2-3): KAGVTQTPRYLIKTRGQQVTLSCSPISGHRSVSWYQQTPGQGLQFLFEYFSETQRNKGNFPGRFSGRQFSNSRSEMNVSTLELGDSALYLCASSPQTPGLLTDTQYFGPGTRLTVL.

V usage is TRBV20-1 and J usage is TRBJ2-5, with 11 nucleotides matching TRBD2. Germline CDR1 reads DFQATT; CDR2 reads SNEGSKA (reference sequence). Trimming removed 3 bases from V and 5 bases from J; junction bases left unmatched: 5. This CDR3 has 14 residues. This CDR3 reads CSARATSGSETQYF. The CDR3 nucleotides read TGCAGTGCTAGGGCTACTAGCGGGAGCGAGACCCAGTACTTC.

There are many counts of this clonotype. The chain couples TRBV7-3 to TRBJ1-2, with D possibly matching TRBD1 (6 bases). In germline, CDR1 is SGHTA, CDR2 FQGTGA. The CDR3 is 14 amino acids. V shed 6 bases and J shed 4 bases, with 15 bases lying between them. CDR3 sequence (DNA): TGTGCCAGCAGGTTACACAGGGACGGCTATGGCTACACCTTC. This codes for CASRLHRDGYGYTF.

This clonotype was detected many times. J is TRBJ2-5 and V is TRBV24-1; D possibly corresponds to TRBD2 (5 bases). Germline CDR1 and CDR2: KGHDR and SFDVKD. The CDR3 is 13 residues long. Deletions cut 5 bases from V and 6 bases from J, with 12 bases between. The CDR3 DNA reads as TGTGCCACCAGTGCGGGGAGAATACAGACCCAGTACTTC. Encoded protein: CATSAGRIQTQYF.

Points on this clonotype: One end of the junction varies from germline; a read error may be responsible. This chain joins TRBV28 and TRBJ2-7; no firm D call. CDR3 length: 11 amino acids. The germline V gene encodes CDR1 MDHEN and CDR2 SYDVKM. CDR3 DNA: TGTACCAGCAGTTTATCTTACGAGCAGTACTTC. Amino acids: CTSSLSYEQYF. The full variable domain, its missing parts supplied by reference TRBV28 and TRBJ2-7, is DVKVTQSSRYLVKRTGEKVFLECVQDMDHENMFWYRQDPGLGLRLIYFSYDVKMKEKGDIPEGYSVSREKKERFSLILESASTNQTSMYLCTSSLSYEQYFGPGTRLTVT.

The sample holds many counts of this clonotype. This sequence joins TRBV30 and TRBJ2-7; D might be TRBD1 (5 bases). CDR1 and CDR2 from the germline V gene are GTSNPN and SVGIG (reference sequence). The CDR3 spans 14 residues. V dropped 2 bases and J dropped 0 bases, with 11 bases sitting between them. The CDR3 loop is CAWSQGITSYEQYF. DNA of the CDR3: TGTGCCTGGAGTCAGGGCATTACCTCCTACGAGCAGTACTTC.

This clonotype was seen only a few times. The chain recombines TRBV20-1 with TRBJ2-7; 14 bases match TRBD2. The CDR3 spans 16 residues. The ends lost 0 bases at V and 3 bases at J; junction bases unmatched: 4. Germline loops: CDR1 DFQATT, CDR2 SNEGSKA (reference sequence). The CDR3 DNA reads TGCAGTGCTAGAGAACACGGACTAGCGGGAGGCTACGAGCAGTACTTC. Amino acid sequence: CSAREHGLAGGYEQYF.

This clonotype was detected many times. The CDR3: CASTVDRGDYGYTF. The CDR3 coding sequence is TGTGCCAGCACTGTAGACAGGGGAGACTATGGCTACACCTTC. The chain employs TRBV28 and TRBJ1-2; 8 nucleotides align to TRBD1. V dropped 7 bases and J dropped 3; count of bases not matched to a gene: 7. CDR3 size: 14 residues. CDR1 and CDR2 (germline): MDHEN, SYDVKM.

The CDR3 reads CASSFQAAVNTGELFF. Here the CDR3 DNA reads TGTGCCAGCAGCTTTCAGGCAGCTGTGAACACCGGGGAGCTGTTTTTT. The chain combines TRBV5-5 with TRBJ2-2; D uncertain. The V end lost 2 bases, the J end lost 1 base, and 12 bases lay between the germline ends. Germline V gives CDR1 SGHKS, CDR2 YYEKEE (reference sequence). CDR3 length: 16 residues.

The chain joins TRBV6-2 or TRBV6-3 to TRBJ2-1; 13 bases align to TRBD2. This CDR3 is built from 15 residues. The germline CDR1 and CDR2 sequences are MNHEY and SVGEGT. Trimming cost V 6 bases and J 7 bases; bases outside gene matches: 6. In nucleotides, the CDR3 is TGTGCCAGCAGATCCGGGACTAGCGGGACTAATGAGCAGTTCTTC. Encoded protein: CASRSGTSGTNEQFF.

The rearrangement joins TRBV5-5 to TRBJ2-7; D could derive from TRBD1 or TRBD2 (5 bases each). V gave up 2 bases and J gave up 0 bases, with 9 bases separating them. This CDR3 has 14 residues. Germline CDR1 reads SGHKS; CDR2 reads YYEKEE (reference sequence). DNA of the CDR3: TGTGCCAGCAGCTTTACCGGGACCTCCTACGAGCAGTACTTC. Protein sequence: CASSFTGTSYEQYF.

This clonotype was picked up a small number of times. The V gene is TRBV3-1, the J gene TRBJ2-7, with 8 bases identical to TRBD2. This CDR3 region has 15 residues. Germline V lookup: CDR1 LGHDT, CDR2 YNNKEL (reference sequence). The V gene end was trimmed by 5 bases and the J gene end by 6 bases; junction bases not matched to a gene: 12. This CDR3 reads CASSALNAGGFEQYF. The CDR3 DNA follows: TGTGCCAGCAGCGCCTTGAACGCGGGAGGCTTCGAGCAGTACTTC.